This is a list of T cell receptor beta chains from one sample in a study of cytomegalovirus exposure and HLA in healthy donors. Profiling relied on immunoSEQ multiplex PCR, and the TCRdb table lists in-frame clones only, not all of them. In the table there are approximately 160,000 clones, more than 60% of which are singletons. Sequences were obtained from PBMCs. All receptors derive from a male donor in good health and CMV-seronegative. CDR3s include the opening cysteine and the closing phenylalanine or tryptophan. Each record gives: D gene, J gene, clone size, V gene, CDR3 DNA, CDR3 protein. A D gene is named only where the DNA matches it firmly. A clone size is listed for some rows: how often the clone was seen (once, few, many), or a class if it is expanded.

D gene: .; J gene: TRBJ2-5; clone size: .; V gene: TRBV11-2; CDR3 DNA: TGTGCCAGCAGCTTAGGGAGCGCAGCCGACCAAGAGACCCAGTACTTC; CDR3 protein: CASSLGSAADQETQYF
D gene: TRBD1; J gene: TRBJ2-5; clone size: .; V gene: TRBV28; CDR3 DNA: TGTGCCAGCAGACCGGGACAGGGAAGGGAGACCCAGTACTTC; CDR3 protein: CASRPGQGRETQYF
D gene: TRBD1; J gene: TRBJ2-4; clone size: .; V gene: TRBV7-6; CDR3 DNA: TGTGCCAGCAGCCCGACAGGGAACCCCTGGGACATTCAGTACTTC; CDR3 protein: CASSPTGNPWDIQYF
D gene: .; J gene: TRBJ1-2; clone size: .; V gene: TRBV20-1; CDR3 DNA: TGCAGTGCAGAGAACTATGGCTACACCTTC; CDR3 protein: CSAENYGYTF
D gene: TRBD1; J gene: TRBJ1-4; clone size: .; V gene: TRBV14; CDR3 DNA: TGTGCCAGCAGCCAAAAATTGGGGACAGTCCGGGAAAAACTGTTTTTT; CDR3 protein: CASSQKLGTVREKLFF
D gene: .; J gene: TRBJ1-1; clone size: .; V gene: TRBV7-9; CDR3 DNA: TGTGCCAGCAGCATACTAGTGGTGGCGGACACTGAAGCTTTCTTT; CDR3 protein: CASSILVVADTEAFF
D gene: TRBD1; J gene: TRBJ2-5; clone size: .; V gene: TRBV9; CDR3 DNA: TGTGCCAGCAGCCCTCGGACAGGGACAGTTCGGTCGACCCAGTACTTC; CDR3 protein: CASSPRTGTVRSTQYF
D gene: .; J gene: TRBJ2-3; clone size: few; V gene: TRBV5-1; CDR3 DNA: TGCGCCAGCAGCCGACAGGAGATCACAGATACGCAGTATTTT; CDR3 protein: CASSRQEITDTQYF
D gene: .; J gene: TRBJ2-2; clone size: .; V gene: TRBV19; CDR3 DNA: TGTGCCAGTAGTATTGATCTTGAGACCGGGGAGCTGTTTTTT; CDR3 protein: CASSIDLETGELFF
D gene: TRBD1; J gene: TRBJ2-7; clone size: .; V gene: TRBV14; CDR3 DNA: TGTGCCAGCCAGGATCTCAGGGGGCTTATCGACGCGCAGTACTTC; CDR3 protein: CASQDLRGLIDAQYF